This T cell receptor beta chain is drawn from a study of cytomegalovirus exposure and HLA in healthy donors. PCR employed 60 Vbeta and 13 Jbeta primers. Some clones are missing from TCRdb's copy, which holds only in-frame ones; the method was immunoSEQ multiplex PCR. This sample has around 230,000 clones, with more than 70% found just once. This CDR3 spans 16 amino acids. V lost 7 bases to trimming and J lost 0 bases, with 18 bases between them. Germline V gene lookup returns CDR1 MNHEY and CDR2 SMNVEV (reference sequence). The gene calls are TRBV27 and TRBJ1-1; D is uncertain. The sequence came from a boy under 18 in good health and CMV-seronegative. Sequencing used PBMCs. CDR3 in amino acids: CASTLGRAGLNTEAFF. The CDR3 DNA reads TGTGCCAGCACCCTAGGGAGGGCAGGTTTGAACACTGAAGCTTTCTTT.